The text below deals with one T cell receptor (beta chain). The CDR3 contains 14 residues. The V end was cut by 3 bases, the J end by 6 bases, with 13 bases between. From germline, CDR1 is MRHNA and CDR2 SNTAGT. Here immunoSEQ multiplex PCR was the method, and the copy in TCRdb shows in-frame clones only, minus some. The sample lists tens of thousands of clones, roughly 80% occurring once. The data stem from a study of blood T cell repertoires in COVID-19. Overall study context: Some COVID-19 samples were acute and others convalescent; all came from the United States, Italy and Spain.

The receptor was isolated from a human donor in a cohort sampled during active or convalescent COVID-19. Sequences were obtained from peripheral blood. This rearrangement joins TRBV6-4 to TRBJ2-3, with a weak D call TRBD1 (5 bases). The CDR3 DNA reads TGTGCCAGCAGTGAGACCCTTGGGGCCGATACGCAGTATTTT. Encoded protein: CASSETLGADTQYF.